This T cell receptor (beta chain) was captured by sequencing in a study of beta chain features in type 1 diabetes. Study in general: Examined across all samples were almost 110 million sorted cells. Study results and limitations: With patients and controls alike, PCR might favor shorter templates to an equal degree. Among all four CD4+ subsets, Type 1 diabetes patients had TCRB CDR3s that were moderately but significantly shorter.

The germline V gene encodes CDR1 SGHVS and CDR2 FQNEAQ. The CDR3 runs 14 residues. The V and J ends lost 2 bases and 9 bases respectively, with 15 bases between them. Comment on this clone: Its antigen is as yet unknown.

The investigators reverse transcribed all of the isolated RNA, so they sequenced expressed TCRB transcripts. The assay was immunoSEQ multiplex PCR, and TCRdb's table has in-frame clones only and misses some. The data show under 400,000 clones, 11% to 15% seen once. The chain couples TRBV7-8 to TRBJ2-3; weak D call: TRBD2 (7 bases). Sequencing used central memory CD4+ T cells from blood. The TCR was taken from a man aged 30-40 years in good health. CDR3 DNA: TGTGCCAGCAGCTTATCGGGCGGGGGCGCCACGCAGTATTTT. As protein: CASSLSGGGATQYF.